These T cell receptor beta chains were read from a single sample in a study of blood T cell repertoires in COVID-19. The table came from immunoSEQ multiplex PCR; TCRdb's copy has only in-frame clones and leaves some out. The sample lists 150,000 to 200,000 clones; roughly 88% were seen once. Sequenced: PBMCs or T cells enriched from blood (not recorded which). All receptors come from a woman aged 55-70 years who had recovered from COVID-19. The CDR3 runs from the conserved cysteine through the conserved F or W. The D gene is left open where the match is weak. Expanded clones are given a class, and other clones once, few, many or no size at all.

V	J	size	D	CDR3	DNA
TRBV4-1	TRBJ1-1	.	.	CASSSAWQGRTEAFF	TGCGCCAGCAGTTCCGCCTGGCAGGGTAGGACTGAAGCTTTCTTT
TRBV7-2	TRBJ1-2	few	.	CASRPPTTWGRSGYTF	TGTGCCAGCAGGCCTCCAACGACTTGGGGCCGGAGTGGCTACACCTTC
TRBV11-1	TRBJ2-3	.	.	CASSPHRGTDTQYF	TGTGCCAGCAGCCCGCACAGGGGCACAGATACGCAGTATTTT
TRBV5-6	TRBJ2-5	.	.	CASSFSPGGRSETQYF	TGTGCCAGCAGCTTTTCGCCAGGGGGGAGGTCAGAGACCCAGTACTTC
TRBV4-1	TRBJ1-6	.	.	CASSQVPRVPRVGGSPLHF	TGCGCCAGCAGCCAAGTCCCGCGCGTCCCTCGGGTGGGAGGTTCACCCCTCCACTTT
TRBV5-1	TRBJ2-3	.	TRBD1	CASSRGTDTDTQYF	TGCGCCAGCAGCCGTGGGACAGACACAGATACGCAGTATTTT
TRBV5-1	TRBJ2-1	.	.	CASSLVSGAYNEQFF	TGCGCCAGCAGCTTGGTGAGCGGAGCCTACAATGAGCAGTTCTTC
TRBV5-1	TRBJ2-5	.	TRBD1	CASSHGQGQETQYF	TGCGCCAGCAGCCACGGACAGGGCCAAGAGACCCAGTACTTC
TRBV23-1	TRBJ2-7	.	TRBD1	CASCRQGSYEQYF	TGCGCCAGCTGTCGACAGGGGTCCTACGAGCAGTACTTC
TRBV5-1	TRBJ2-3	.	TRBD1	CASSRTGGIDTQYF	TGCGCCAGCAGCAGGACAGGGGGGATAGATACGCAGTATTTT
TRBV6-5	TRBJ1-1	few	.	CASREGGTGTEAFF	TGTGCCAGCAGGGAGGGGGGGACCGGGACTGAGGCTTTCTTT
TRBV7-9	TRBJ2-3	.	TRBD2	CASSLSLAGGYTDTQYF	TGTGCCAGCAGCTTATCGCTAGCGGGAGGATACACAGATACGCAGTATTTT
TRBV5-5	TRBJ2-7	.	.	CASRLGRGDEQYF	TGTGCCAGCAGACTAGGCAGGGGGGATGAGCAGTACTTC
TRBV3-1/TRBV3-2	TRBJ1-2	.	.	CASSQDLRVFYGYTF	TGTGCCAGCAGCCAAGATCTCAGGGTTTTCTATGGCTACACCTTC
TRBV5-1	TRBJ2-1	once	.	CASSLSYPPYNEQFF	TGCGCCAGCAGCTTGAGCTACCCCCCTTACAATGAGCAGTTCTTC
TRBV7-9	TRBJ2-3	.	TRBD2	CASSSAGGTDTQYF	TGTGCCAGCAGTTCAGCGGGGGGCACAGATACGCAGTATTTT
TRBV19	TRBJ2-3	few	.	CASKAGTDTQYF	TGTGCCAGTAAAGCTGGCACAGATACGCAGTATTTT
TRBV20-1	TRBJ1-2	.	.	CSASTGLSTNYGYTF	TGCAGTGCTAGTACAGGGTTAAGTACTAACTATGGCTACACCTTC
TRBV5-1	TRBJ1-6	once	TRBD1	CASSLAQGAQSPLHF	TGCGCCAGCAGCTTGGCCCAGGGGGCGCAATCACCCCTCCACTTT
TRBV28	TRBJ2-4	.	TRBD1	CASSSLKQGADIQYF	TGTGCCAGCAGTTCCTTGAAGCAGGGGGCGGACATTCAGTACTTC
TRBV6-5	TRBJ2-7	.	.	CASSSHSDRDYEQYF	TGTGCCAGCAGTTCACATTCGGACAGAGACTACGAGCAGTACTTC
TRBV21-1	TRBJ2-5	few	.	CASTQGTGGRVVETQYF	TGTGCCAGCACCCAAGGAACAGGGGGCAGGGTAGTGGAGACCCAGTACTTC
TRBV19	TRBJ2-3	.	TRBD2	CASSTLLAGDRDTQYF	TGTGCCAGTAGTACCCTACTAGCGGGAGATAGGGATACGCAGTATTTT
TRBV7-9	TRBJ2-7	.	TRBD1	CASSRPGQTSREQYF	TGTGCCAGCAGCCGTCCGGGACAGACCTCCCGCGAGCAGTACTTC
TRBV19	TRBJ2-5	.	.	CASSIRTEQETQYF	TGTGCCAGTAGTATTCGGACAGAGCAAGAGACCCAGTACTTC
TRBV3-1/TRBV3-2	TRBJ2-5	.	TRBD2	CASSRRLAGGQETQYF	TGTGCCAGCAGCCGTCGACTAGCGGGGGGCCAAGAGACCCAGTACTTC
TRBV27	TRBJ1-2	.	TRBD1	CASSFFRTGRGYTF	TGTGCCAGCAGTTTTTTTCGGACAGGGAGAGGCTACACCTTC
TRBV7-2	TRBJ2-3	.	.	CASTFASGSDTQYF	TGTGCCAGCACCTTCGCCTCGGGATCAGATACGCAGTATTTT
TRBV9	TRBJ2-7	.	.	CASSVGQVSSYEQYF	TGTGCCAGCAGCGTAGGGCAGGTGAGCTCCTACGAGCAGTACTTC
TRBV27	TRBJ1-2	.	.	CASSRTYQGGYGYTF	TGTGCCAGCAGTCGTACTTATCAGGGTGGCTATGGCTACACCTTC
TRBV2	TRBJ2-7	.	.	CASSEALGRGGYEQYF	TGTGCCAGCAGTGAAGCGCTCGGTAGGGGAGGTTACGAGCAGTACTTC
TRBV3-1/TRBV3-2	TRBJ1-6	.	.	CASSQGLENSPLHF	TGTGCCAGCAGCCAAGGCTTAGAGAATTCACCCCTCCACTTT
TRBV7-2	TRBJ2-5	.	TRBD2	CASSLARLAGGQETQYF	TGTGCCAGCAGCTTAGCGCGGCTAGCGGGAGGCCAAGAGACCCAGTACTTC
TRBV28	TRBJ2-1	.	.	CASTPVSSYNEQFF	TGTGCCAGCACCCCTGTCAGCTCCTACAATGAGCAGTTCTTC
TRBV6-5	TRBJ2-5	.	TRBD2	CASRKGLAEETQYF	TGTGCCAGCAGGAAGGGACTAGCGGAAGAGACCCAGTACTTC